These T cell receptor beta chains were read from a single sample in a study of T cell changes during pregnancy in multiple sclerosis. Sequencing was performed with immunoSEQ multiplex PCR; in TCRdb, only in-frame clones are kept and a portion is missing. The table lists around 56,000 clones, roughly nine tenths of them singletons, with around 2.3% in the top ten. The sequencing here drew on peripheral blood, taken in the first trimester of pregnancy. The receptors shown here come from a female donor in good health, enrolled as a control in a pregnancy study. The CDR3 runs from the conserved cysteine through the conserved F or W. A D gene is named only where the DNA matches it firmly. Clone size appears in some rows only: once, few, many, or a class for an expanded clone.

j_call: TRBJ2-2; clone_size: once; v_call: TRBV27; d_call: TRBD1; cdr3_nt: TGTGCCAGCAGTTCCACTGGACAGGGAAGAAACGGGGAGCTGTTTTTT; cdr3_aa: CASSSTGQGRNGELFF
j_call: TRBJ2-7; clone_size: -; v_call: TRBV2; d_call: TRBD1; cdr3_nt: TGTGCCAGCAGCGACCGGGACAGAAACATCTACGAGCAGTACTTC; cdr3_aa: CASSDRDRNIYEQYF
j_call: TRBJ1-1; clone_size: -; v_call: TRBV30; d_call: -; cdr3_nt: TGTGCCTGGAGGTACAACAGGAACACTGAAGCTTTCTTT; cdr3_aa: CAWRYNRNTEAFF
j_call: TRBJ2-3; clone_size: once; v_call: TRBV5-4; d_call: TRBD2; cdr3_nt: TGTGCCAGCAGCTACGGGGGGGCTGGTAGCACAGATACGCAGTATTTT; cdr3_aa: CASSYGGAGSTDTQYF
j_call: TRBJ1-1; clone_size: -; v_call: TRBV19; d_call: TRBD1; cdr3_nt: TGTGCCAGTACCATAACAGGGGGTCCCACTGAAGCTTTCTTT; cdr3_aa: CASTITGGPTEAFF
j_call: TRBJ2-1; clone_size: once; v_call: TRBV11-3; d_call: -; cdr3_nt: TGTGCCAGCAGCTTAGCGATTGGGCGCCCAAATGAGCAGTTCTTC; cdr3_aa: CASSLAIGRPNEQFF
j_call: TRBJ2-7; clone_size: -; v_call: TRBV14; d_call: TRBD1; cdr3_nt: TGTGCCAGCAGCCAATTACAGGGGTACGAGCAGTACTTC; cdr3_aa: CASSQLQGYEQYF
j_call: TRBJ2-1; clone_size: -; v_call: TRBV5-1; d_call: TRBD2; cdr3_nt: TGCGCCAGCGGGGGATGGACTAGCGGGGCAAATGAGCAGTTCTTC; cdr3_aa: CASGGWTSGANEQFF
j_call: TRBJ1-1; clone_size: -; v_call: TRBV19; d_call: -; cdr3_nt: TGTGCCAGTAGTCGACAGACCCGAGAAGCTTTCTTT; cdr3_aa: CASSRQTREAFF
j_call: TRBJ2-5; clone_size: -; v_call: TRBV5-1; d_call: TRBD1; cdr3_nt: TGCGCCAGCAGCCCAGGGGGTGGAAAGACCCAGTACTTC; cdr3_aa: CASSPGGGKTQYF
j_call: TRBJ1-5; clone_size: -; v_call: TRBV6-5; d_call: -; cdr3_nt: TGTGCCAGCAGTTGGCAGGGACTTGGGCAGCCCCAGCATTTT; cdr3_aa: CASSWQGLGQPQHF
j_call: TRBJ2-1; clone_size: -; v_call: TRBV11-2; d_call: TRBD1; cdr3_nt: TGTGCCAGCAGCCCCTGGACAGGGGCTCCCCTTTACAATGAGCAGTTCTTC; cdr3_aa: CASSPWTGAPLYNEQFF
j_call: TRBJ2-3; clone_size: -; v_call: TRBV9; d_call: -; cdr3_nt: TGTGCCAGCAGCGTACTAGCCTACACAGATACGCAGTATTTT; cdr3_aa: CASSVLAYTDTQYF